The clone carrying this TCR beta chain was picked up a small number of times. What it binds is unknown. Germline V gives CDR1 SGHTA, CDR2 FQGNSA. The V and J ends lost 1 base and 10 bases, in that order; junction bases with no gene match: 7. The CDR3 totals 15 residues. This sample was included in a study of response to subunit inactivated influenza vaccine. TCRdb processed the RT-PCR reads anew with MiXCR; each CDR3 protein has one entry. The repertoire holds fewer than 550,000 distinct CDR3 sequences, approximately 24% seen once, with 1.5% to 2% in the top ten. Overall study results and limits: Few new T cells, the authors suggested, are recruited by each seasonal influenza vaccination.

This specimen consisted of CD4+ T cells sorted from PBMCs, obtained around 5 days after vaccination. The receptor's source is a man in his fifties who received an inactivated influenza vaccine. The chain uses TRBV7-2 and TRBJ2-1; TRBD2 matches 10 bases. CDR3 residues: CASSLVSSGGGEQFF. The CDR3 coding sequence is TGTGCCAGCAGCTTAGTTTCTAGCGGGGGTGGGGAGCAGTTCTTC.